A selection of T cell receptor beta chains follows, all from one sample in a study of PD-1 blockade in classical Hodgkin lymphoma. Some clones are missing from TCRdb's copy, which holds only in-frame ones; the method was immunoSEQ multiplex PCR. In the table there are about 37,000 clones, 76% of which are singletons. The source was peripheral blood mononuclear cells (PBMCs), collected at baseline. The receptors derive from a human donor with classical Hodgkin lymphoma. Both conserved end residues are trimmed from each CDR3. Fields, in order: V gene, CDR3 protein.

v_gene: TRBV7-2
CDR3aa: ASSLVSLVLSEQF

v_gene: TRBV19
CDR3aa: ASSPNGHGKNIQY

v_gene: TRBV5-6
CDR3aa: ASSLVSPFSGTTDTQY

v_gene: TRBV6-5
CDR3aa: ASSYQPLGGGYEQY

v_gene: TRBV7-9
CDR3aa: ASSTGQGWEQY

v_gene: TRBV5-1
CDR3aa: ASSHTKRPSSYNEQF

v_gene: TRBV9
CDR3aa: ASSRGRGLEQY

v_gene: TRBV19
CDR3aa: ASSIVGVPETQY

v_gene: TRBV5-1
CDR3aa: ASSLERSYNEQF

v_gene: TRBV5-4
CDR3aa: ASSSGGGAYEQY

v_gene: TRBV19
CDR3aa: ASSKTGTGGAGTQY

v_gene: TRBV4-3
CDR3aa: ASSQVRQSYEQY

v_gene: TRBV4-1
CDR3aa: ASSRLPGVWTGELF

v_gene: TRBV7-8
CDR3aa: ATQVGTGGSEQY

v_gene: TRBV5-1
CDR3aa: ASSLEDQETQY

v_gene: TRBV11-2
CDR3aa: ASSLTGDYNEQF

v_gene: TRBV7-2
CDR3aa: ASSLGSGTAYGYT

v_gene: TRBV30
CDR3aa: AWSGGTDYYEQY

v_gene: TRBV11-2
CDR3aa: ASSFLAGGQDTQY

v_gene: TRBV6-1
CDR3aa: ASSVVVNSGNTIY

v_gene: TRBV30
CDR3aa: AWSVGNNEQF

v_gene: TRBV9
CDR3aa: ASSVGLAGTDTQY

v_gene: TRBV5-6
CDR3aa: ASSFAGWTGAYNEQF

v_gene: TRBV18
CDR3aa: ASSPRPAGVDEQF

v_gene: TRBV6-1
CDR3aa: ASSAQPQHPGPQH

v_gene: TRBV7-9
CDR3aa: ASSFGTVTLPEY

v_gene: TRBV28
CDR3aa: ASSLGGRAFDEQY

v_gene: TRBV7-9
CDR3aa: ASSLGRTGRRATNEKLF

v_gene: TRBV5-1
CDR3aa: ASSLRSSSYNSPLH

v_gene: TRBV4-1
CDR3aa: ASRLAGGLSTGELF

v_gene: TRBV5-1
CDR3aa: ASSVQGNEQF

v_gene: TRBV6-5
CDR3aa: ASSYGTGPAGYT

v_gene: TRBV7-8
CDR3aa: ASSLSRGTEAF

v_gene: TRBV6-5
CDR3aa: ASSSYQPQH

v_gene: TRBV5-1
CDR3aa: ASSLDVQGGNEQF

v_gene: TRBV4-1
CDR3aa: ASSPGSGELF

v_gene: TRBV28
CDR3aa: ASSLLHMGTEAF

v_gene: TRBV4-1
CDR3aa: ASSQGPGTSYNEQF

v_gene: TRBV7-7
CDR3aa: ASSQWTSGSGPETQY

v_gene: TRBV7-9
CDR3aa: ASSFTGVTYEQY

v_gene: TRBV7-7
CDR3aa: ASSRNSGRIETQY